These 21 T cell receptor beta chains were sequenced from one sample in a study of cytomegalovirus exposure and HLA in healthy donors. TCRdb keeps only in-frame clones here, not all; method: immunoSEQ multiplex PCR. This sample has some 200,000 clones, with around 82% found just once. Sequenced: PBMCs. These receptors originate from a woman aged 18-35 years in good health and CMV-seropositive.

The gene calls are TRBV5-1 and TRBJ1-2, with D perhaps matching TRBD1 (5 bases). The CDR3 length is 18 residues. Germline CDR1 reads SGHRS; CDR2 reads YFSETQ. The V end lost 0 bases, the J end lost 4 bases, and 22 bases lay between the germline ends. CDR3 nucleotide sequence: TGCGCCAGCAGCTTGGCGACGGCGCAGGGTCCGGGCCTCTATGGCTACACCTTC. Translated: CASSLATAQGPGLYGYTF.

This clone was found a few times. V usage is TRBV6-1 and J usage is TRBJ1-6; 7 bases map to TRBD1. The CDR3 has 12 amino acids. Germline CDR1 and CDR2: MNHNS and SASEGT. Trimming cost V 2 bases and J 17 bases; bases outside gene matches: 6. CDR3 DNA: TGTGCCAGCAGTGAAAGGATGGGACAGTTCCACTTT. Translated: CASSERMGQFHF.

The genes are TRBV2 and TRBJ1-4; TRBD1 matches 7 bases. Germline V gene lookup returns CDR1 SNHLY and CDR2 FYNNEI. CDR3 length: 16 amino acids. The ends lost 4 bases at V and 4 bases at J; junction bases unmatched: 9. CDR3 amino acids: CASSGSRGAGNEKLFF. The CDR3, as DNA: TGTGCCAGCAGTGGGTCCAGGGGGGCCGGTAATGAAAAACTGTTTTTT.

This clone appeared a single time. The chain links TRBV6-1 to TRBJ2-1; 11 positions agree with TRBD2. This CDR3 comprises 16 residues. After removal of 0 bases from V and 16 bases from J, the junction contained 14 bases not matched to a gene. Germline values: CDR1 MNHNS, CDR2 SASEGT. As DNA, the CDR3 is TGTGCCAGCAGTGAAGCTTTAAGACTAGCGGGGATGGGTATATTCTTC. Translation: CASSEALRLAGMGIFF.

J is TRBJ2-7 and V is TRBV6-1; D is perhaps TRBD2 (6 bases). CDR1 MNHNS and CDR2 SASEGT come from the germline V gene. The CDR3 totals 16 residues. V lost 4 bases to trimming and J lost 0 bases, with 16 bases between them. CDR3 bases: TGTGCCAGCAGTGGGATTTCGGGACTCAGCTCCTACGAGCAGTACTTC. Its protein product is CASSGISGLSSYEQYF.

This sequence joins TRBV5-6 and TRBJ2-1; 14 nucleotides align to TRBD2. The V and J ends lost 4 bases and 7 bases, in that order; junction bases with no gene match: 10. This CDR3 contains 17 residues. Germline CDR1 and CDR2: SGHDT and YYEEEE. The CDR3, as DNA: TGTGCCAGCAGCCATCACCGACTAGCGGGGGGGCCTAATGAGCAGTTCTTC. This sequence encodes CASSHHRLAGGPNEQFF.

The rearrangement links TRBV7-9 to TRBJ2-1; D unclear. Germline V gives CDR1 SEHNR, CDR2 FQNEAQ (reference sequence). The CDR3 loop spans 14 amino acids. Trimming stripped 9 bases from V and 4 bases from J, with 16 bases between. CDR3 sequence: CASATVHSYNEQFF. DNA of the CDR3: TGTGCCAGTGCCACCGTCCACTCATACAATGAGCAGTTCTTC.

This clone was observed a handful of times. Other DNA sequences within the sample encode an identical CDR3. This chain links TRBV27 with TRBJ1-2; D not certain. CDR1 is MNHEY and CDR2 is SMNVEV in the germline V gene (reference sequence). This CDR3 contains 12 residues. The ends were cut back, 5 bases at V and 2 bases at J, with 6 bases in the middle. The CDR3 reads CASSGQNYGYTF. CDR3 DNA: TGTGCCAGCAGTGGGCAGAACTATGGCTACACCTTC.

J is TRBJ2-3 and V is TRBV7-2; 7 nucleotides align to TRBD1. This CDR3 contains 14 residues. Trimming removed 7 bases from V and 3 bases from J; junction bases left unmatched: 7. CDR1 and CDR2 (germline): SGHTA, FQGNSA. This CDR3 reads CASMRTGSTDTQYF. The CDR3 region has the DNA TGTGCCAGCATGAGGACAGGATCTACAGATACGCAGTATTTT.

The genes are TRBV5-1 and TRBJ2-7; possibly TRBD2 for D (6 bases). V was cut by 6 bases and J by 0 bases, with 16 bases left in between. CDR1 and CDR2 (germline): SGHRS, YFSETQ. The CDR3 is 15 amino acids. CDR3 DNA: TGCGCCAGCATAAACTCTCCGGGGGACTCCTACGAGCAGTACTTC. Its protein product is CASINSPGDSYEQYF. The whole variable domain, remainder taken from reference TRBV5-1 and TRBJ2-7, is KAGVTQTPRYLIKTRGQQVTLSCSPISGHRSVSWYQQTPGQGLQFLFEYFSETQRNKGNFPGRFSGRQFSNSRSEMNVSTLELGDSALYLCASINSPGDSYEQYFGPGTRLTVT.

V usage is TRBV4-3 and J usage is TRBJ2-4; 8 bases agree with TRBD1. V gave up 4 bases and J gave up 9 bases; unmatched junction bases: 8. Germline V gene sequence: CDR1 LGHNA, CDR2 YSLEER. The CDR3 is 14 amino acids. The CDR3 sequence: CASSPGTGSSIQYF. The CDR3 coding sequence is TGCGCCAGCAGCCCCGGGACAGGTTCAAGCATTCAGTACTTC.

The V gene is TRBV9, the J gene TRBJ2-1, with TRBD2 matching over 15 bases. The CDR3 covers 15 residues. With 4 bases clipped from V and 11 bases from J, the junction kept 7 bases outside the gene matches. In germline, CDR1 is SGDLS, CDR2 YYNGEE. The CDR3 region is CASSPGTSGGLKQFF. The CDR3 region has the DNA TGTGCCAGCAGCCCAGGGACTAGCGGGGGGCTCAAGCAGTTCTTC.

CDR3 in amino acids: CASSLGPTSLSEQYF. CDR3 bases: TGTGCCAGCAGCTTGGGCCCTACTAGTCTATCCGAGCAGTACTTC. The V call is TRBV5-6, the J call TRBJ2-7, with a weak D call TRBD2 (5 bases). CDR3 length: 15 amino acids. CDR1 is SGHDT and CDR2 is YYEEEE in the germline V gene. V lost 0 bases to trimming and J lost 6 bases, with 16 bases between them.

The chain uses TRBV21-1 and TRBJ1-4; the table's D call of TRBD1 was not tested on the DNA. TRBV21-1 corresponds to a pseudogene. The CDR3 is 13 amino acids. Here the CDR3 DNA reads TGTGCCAGCAGCAAAACCCAGGATGAAAAACTGTTTTTT. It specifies CASSKTQDEKLFF.

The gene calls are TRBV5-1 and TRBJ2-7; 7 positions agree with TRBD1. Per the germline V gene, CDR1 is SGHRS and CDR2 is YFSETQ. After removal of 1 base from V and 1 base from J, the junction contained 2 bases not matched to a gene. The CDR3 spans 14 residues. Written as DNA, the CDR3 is TGCGCCAGCAGCTTGCCGGGACAGTCCTACGAGCAGTACTTC. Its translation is CASSLPGQSYEQYF.

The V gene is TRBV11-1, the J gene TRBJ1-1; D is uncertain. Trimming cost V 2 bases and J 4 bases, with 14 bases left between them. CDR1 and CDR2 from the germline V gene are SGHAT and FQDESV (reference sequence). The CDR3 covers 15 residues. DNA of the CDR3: TGTGCCAGCAGCTTATATAGCACCACGGGCACTGAAGCTTTCTTT. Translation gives CASSLYSTTGTEAFF.

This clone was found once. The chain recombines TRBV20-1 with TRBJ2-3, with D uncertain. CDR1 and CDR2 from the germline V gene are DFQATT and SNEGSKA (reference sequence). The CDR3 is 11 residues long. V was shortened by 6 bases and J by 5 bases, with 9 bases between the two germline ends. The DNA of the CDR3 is TGCAGTGCCACCAGGAAAGATACGCAGTATTTT. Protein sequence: CSATRKDTQYF.

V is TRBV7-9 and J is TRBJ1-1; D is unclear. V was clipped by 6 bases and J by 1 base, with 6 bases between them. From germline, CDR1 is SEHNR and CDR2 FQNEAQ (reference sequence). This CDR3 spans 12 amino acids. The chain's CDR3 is CASSYGNTEAFF. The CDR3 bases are TGTGCCAGCAGTTACGGGAACACTGAAGCTTTCTTT.

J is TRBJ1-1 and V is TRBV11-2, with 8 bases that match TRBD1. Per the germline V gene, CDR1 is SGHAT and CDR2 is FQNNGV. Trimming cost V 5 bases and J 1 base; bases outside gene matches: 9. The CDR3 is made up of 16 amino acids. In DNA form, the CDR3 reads TGTGCCAGCAGCCCAACGACAGGGGCCACGAACACTGAAGCTTTCTTT. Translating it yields CASSPTTGATNTEAFF.

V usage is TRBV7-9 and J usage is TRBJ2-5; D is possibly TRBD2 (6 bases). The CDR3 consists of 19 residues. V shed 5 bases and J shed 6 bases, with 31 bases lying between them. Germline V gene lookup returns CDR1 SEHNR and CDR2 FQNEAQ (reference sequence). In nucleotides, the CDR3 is TGTGCCAGCAGCCCTAGCGCGGGGCTTGACCGAATTGGGGGGAAGACCCAGTACTTC. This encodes CASSPSAGLDRIGGKTQYF.

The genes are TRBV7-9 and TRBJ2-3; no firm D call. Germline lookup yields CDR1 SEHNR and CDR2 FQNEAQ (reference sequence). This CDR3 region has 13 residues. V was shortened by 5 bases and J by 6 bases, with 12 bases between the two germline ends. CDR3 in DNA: TGTGCCAGCAGCCCAGGCCTCTCGGATACGCAGTATTTT. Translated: CASSPGLSDTQYF.